This TCR beta chain was recorded in a study of cytomegalovirus exposure and HLA in healthy donors. At the level of the study: It was reported in a later analysis that the same platform had been used for the 120 validation repertoires as for the 666 first-cohort repertoires. Findings of the study overall: Generally TCR sequences proved uncommon, though certain public TCRs appeared in numerous donors. 164 TCR beta chains were listed as cytomegalovirus-associated. It was reportedly the case that the classifier diagnosed cytomegalovirus status with high specificity and sensitivity.

Clones were read by immunoSEQ multiplex PCR, and TCRdb kept only the in-frame ones, dropping some. Of about 86,000 clones listed, 85% to 95% are singletons. As for this clone: Its antigen is unidentified.

Trimming took 2 bases from V and 4 from J, leaving 9 bases between them. Germline V CDR1 and CDR2: LNHDA, SQIVND (reference sequence). This CDR3 has 14 amino acids. The chain couples TRBV19 to TRBJ1-3; possible D gene TRBD1, 5 bases. The sequence derives from a man aged 18 to 35 in good health and CMV-seronegative. Sequencing input: PBMCs. This chain's CDR3 is CASSIQGPGNTIYF. The DNA of the CDR3 is TGTGCCAGTAGTATACAGGGTCCCGGAAACACCATATATTTT.